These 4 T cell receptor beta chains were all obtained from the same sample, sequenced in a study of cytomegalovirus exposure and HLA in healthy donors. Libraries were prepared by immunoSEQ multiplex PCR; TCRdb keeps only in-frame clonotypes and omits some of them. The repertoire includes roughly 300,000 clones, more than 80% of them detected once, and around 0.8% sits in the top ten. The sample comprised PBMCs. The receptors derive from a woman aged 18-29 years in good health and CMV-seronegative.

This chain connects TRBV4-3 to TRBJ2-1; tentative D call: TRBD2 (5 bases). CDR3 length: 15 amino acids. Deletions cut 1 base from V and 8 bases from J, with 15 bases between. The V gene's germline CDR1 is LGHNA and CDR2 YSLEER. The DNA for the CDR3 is TGCGCCAGCAGCCAAGGTCTCCTAGCTAGGCATGAGCAGTTCTTC. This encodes CASSQGLLARHEQFF.

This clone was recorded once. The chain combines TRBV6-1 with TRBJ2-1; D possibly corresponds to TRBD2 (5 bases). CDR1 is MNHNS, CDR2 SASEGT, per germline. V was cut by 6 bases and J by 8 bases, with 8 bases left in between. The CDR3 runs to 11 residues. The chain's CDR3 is CASRLVDEQFF. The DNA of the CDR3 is TGTGCCAGCAGACTAGTCGATGAGCAGTTCTTC.

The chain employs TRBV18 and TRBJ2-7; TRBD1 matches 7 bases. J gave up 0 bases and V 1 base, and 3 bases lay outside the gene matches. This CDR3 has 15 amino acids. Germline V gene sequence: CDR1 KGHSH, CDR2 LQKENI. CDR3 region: CASSPQGDSSYEQYF. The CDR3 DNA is TGTGCCAGCTCACCACAGGGGGACAGCTCCTACGAGCAGTACTTC.

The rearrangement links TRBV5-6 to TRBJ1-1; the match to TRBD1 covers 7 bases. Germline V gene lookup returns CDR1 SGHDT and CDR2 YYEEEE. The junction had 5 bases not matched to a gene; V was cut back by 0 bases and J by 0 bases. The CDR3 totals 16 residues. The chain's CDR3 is CASSLEKGAMNTEAFF. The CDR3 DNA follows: TGTGCCAGCAGCTTGGAAAAGGGGGCGATGAACACTGAAGCTTTCTTT.